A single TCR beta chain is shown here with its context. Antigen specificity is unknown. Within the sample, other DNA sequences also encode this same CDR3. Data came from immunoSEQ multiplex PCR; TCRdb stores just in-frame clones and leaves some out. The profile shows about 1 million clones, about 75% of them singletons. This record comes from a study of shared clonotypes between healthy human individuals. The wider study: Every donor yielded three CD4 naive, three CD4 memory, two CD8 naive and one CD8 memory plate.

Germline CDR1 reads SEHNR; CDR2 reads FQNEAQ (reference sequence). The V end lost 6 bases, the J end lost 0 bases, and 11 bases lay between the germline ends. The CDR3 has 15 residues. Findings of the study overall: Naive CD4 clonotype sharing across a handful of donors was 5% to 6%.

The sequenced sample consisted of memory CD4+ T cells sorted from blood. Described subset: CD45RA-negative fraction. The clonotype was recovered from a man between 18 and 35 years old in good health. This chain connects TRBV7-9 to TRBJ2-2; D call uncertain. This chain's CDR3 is CASSFREANTGELFF. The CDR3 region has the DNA TGTGCCAGCAGTTTTCGAGAGGCGAACACCGGGGAGCTGTTTTTT.